The 5 T cell receptor beta chains reported below all come from one sample, sequenced in a study of naive and memory T cell subsets. The library had UMIs added by 3' ligation of an oligonucleotide to TCR cDNA. Ligated cDNA underwent four rounds of PCR with nested alpha and beta constant region primers and SP2. Using its own MiXCR run on the UMI-ligation and nested PCR reads, TCRdb lists one record per CDR3 protein. Found here are some 700 distinct CDR3 sequences, 4.5% to 7% of them singletons; the top ten hold more than 15%. The specimen was skin, collected from a tuberculin skin test site or a saline-injected site (not recorded which). All receptors derive from an adult in good health.

This clonotype rates as large. The chain employs TRBV24-1 and TRBJ1-5; D is ambiguous. Germline assignment: CDR1 KGHDR and CDR2 SFDVKD. Trimming pared 7 bases from V and 3 bases from J, leaving 12 bases between. This CDR3 is built from 14 residues. The CDR3 DNA follows: TGTGCCACCAGCCCCGGACGGAACAATCAGCCCCAGCATTTT. As protein: CATSPGRNNQPQHF.

By share, this clonotype counts as medium-sized. Compared with germline, one end of the junction differs, possibly owing to a read error. The rearrangement uses TRBV7-9 and TRBJ2-7; 7 nucleotides align to TRBD2. CDR3 length: 15 amino acids. The germline V gene has CDR1 SEHNR and CDR2 FQNEAQ (reference sequence). The CDR3 sequence is CASSLSAGASNEQYF. In DNA form, the CDR3 reads TGTGCCAGCAGCTTATCGGCGGGAGCCTCCAACGAGCAGTACTTC.

In its sample, this clonotype was seen many times. The genes are TRBV6-2 or TRBV6-3 and TRBJ2-7; possible D gene TRBD1, 6 bases. V gave up 3 bases and J gave up 4 bases, with 22 bases separating them. The germline V gene has CDR1 MNHEY and CDR2 SVGEGT. The CDR3 covers 17 residues. CDR3 nucleotide sequence: TGTGCCAGCAGTTATGGGGGCCCGGGGCCCCTCGGATACGAGCAGTACTTC. Protein sequence: CASSYGGPGPLGYEQYF.

By share of the sample, this clonotype is medium-sized. The chain couples TRBV28 to TRBJ2-2, with D possibly matching TRBD1 (6 bases). The germline CDR1 and CDR2 sequences are MDHEN and SYDVKM. The CDR3 is 17 residues long. V lost 3 bases, J lost 6 bases, and 20 bases lay in between. The CDR3 reads CASSFWGLNKGPGELFF. The CDR3 coding sequence is TGTGCCAGCAGTTTTTGGGGGCTAAACAAGGGACCCGGGGAGCTGTTTTTT.

By sample fraction, this clonotype is large. This chain uses TRBV28 with TRBJ1-3; D gene ambiguous. The V gene's germline CDR1 is MDHEN and CDR2 SYDVKM. V was pared by 3 bases and J by 0 bases, with 0 bases between. This CDR3 contains 12 residues. This CDR3 reads CASSFSGNTIYF. In DNA, the CDR3 is TGTGCCAGCAGTTTCTCTGGAAACACCATATATTTT.